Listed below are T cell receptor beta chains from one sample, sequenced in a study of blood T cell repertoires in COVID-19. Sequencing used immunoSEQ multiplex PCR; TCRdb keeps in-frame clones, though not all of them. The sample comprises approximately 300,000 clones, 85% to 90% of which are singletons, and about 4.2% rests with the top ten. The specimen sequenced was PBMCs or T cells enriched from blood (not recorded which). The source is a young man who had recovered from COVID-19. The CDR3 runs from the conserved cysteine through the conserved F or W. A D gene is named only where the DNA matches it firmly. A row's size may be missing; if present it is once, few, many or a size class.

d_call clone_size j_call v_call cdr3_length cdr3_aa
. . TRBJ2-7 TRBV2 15 CASSPSTVPSYEQYF
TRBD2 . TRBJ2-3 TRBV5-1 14 CASTLSGGPGTQYF
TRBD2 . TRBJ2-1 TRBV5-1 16 CASSPRSGGASNEQFF
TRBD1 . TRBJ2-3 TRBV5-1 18 CASSPGTGWEKEGDTQYF
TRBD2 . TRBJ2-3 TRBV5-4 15 CASSRAGAGTDTQYF
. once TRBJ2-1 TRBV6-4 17 CASSDSMRGPLYNEQFF
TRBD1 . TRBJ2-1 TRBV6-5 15 CASSYAGQGLYEQFF
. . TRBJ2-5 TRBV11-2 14 CASSPQGLKETQYF
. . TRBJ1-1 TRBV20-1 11 CSASSPTEAFF
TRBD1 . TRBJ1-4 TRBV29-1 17 CSVEGSRDRETNEKLFF
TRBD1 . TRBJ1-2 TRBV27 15 CASSPGTGGYRGYTF
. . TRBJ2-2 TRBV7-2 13 CASSPVFTGELFF
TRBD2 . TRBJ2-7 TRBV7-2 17 CASSTRLAGGTSYEQYF
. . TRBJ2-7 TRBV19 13 CASSDWTTYEQYF
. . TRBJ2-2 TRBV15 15 CATSRGNRQYGELFF
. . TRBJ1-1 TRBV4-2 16 CASTQSTGGVYTEAFF
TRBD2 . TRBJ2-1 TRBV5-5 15 CASSFGAGRNTEQFF
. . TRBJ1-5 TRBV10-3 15 CAISVEGVSNQPQHF
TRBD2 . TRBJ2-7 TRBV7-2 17 CASSWRLAGGPQYEQYF
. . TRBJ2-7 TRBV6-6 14 CASSLAVFSYEQYF
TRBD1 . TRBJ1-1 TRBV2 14 CASRGQGPGTEAFF
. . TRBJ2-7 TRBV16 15 CASSQLPGALYEQYF
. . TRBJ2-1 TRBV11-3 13 CASSFPSRAEQFF
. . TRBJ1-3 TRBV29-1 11 CSVAEGTPIYF
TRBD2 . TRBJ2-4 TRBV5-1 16 CASSPPGLGGGNIQYF
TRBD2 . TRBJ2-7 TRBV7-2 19 CASRSTGTSGRGLGYEQYF
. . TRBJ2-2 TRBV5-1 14 CASSFGPSTGELFF
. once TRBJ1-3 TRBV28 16 CASSERAGGTGNTIYF
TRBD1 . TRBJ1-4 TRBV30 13 CAWSIGTGDALFF
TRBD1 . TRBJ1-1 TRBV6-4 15 CASSDSAQGAREAFF
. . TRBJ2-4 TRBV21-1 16 CASSKGQDLAKNIQYF
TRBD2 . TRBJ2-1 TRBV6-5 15 CASSSTSGLYNEQFF
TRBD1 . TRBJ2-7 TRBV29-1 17 CSVEDRQSGGQGYEQYF